This T cell receptor (beta chain) was recorded in a study of human T cells and chemical hapten exposure. Study background: The use of 2% DPC on about 2 cm by about 2 cm of upper inner arm skin constituted sensitization. Patients' scalps got diphenylcyclopropenone weekly throughout the approximately 24-week study. The study patch tested 0.01% DPC on the upper back and read results at 6 days.

Sample time point: patch test 3, about 24 weeks after DPC sensitization. Treatment meaning: therapeutic diphenylcyclopropenone sensitization with weekly scalp DPC. Someone pulled total RNA out of unfractionated whole blood. TCRdb used MiXCR to reprocess the RACE reads, holding one entry per CDR3 protein. The sample yields about 200,000 distinct CDR3 sequences, roughly a quarter seen once. This clonotype was seen only a few times. Sequenced material: whole blood, taken in connection with sensitization to the hapten diphenylcyclopropenone (DPC). This receptor was obtained from a woman aged 40 to 50 with alopecia areata. Some clones in this sample may be carry-over from other donors' samples.

CDR3 residues: CSVAQGYGTEAFF. The CDR3 DNA reads TGCAGCGTGGCACAGGGGTATGGCACTGAAGCTTTCTTT. The chain recombines TRBV29-1 with TRBJ1-1; 7 nucleotides line up with TRBD1. The CDR3 totals 13 residues. Losses at the gene ends were 6 bases for V and 4 bases for J; bases not matched to a gene: 8. Per germline, CDR1 SQVTM and CDR2 ANQGSEA.